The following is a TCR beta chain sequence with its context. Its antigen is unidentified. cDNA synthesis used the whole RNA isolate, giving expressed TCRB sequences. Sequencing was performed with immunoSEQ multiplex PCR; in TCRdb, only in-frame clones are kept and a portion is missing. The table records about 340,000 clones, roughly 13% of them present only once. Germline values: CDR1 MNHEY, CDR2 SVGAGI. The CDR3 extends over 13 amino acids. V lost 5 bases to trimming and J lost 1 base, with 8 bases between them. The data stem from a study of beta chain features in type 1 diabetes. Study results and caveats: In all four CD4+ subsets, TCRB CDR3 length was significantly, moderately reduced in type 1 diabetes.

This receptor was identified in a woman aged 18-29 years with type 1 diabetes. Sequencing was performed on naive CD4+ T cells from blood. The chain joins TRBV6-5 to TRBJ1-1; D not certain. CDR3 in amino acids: CASSLFSNTEAFF. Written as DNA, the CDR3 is TGTGCCAGCAGTCTTTTTTCGAACACTGAAGCTTTCTTT.